The rows below give T cell receptor beta chains drawn from one sample of a study of long-term antiretroviral therapy in people with HIV. Libraries were prepared by immunoSEQ multiplex PCR; TCRdb keeps only in-frame clonotypes and omits some of them. The data show more than 15,000 clones, around 82% seen once. The sample consisted of unsorted PBMCs, taken 2.9 years after starting antiretroviral therapy. The source is a woman younger than 45 with HIV. Both conserved end residues are part of each CDR3. D genes are given only for firm matches. Size tells how often a clone was seen (once, few, many) or the class of an expanded clone, and some rows leave it out.

abundance	v_gene	j_gene	len	d_gene	CDR3aa	CDR3nt
-	TRBV5-1	TRBJ1-2	13	TRBD1	CASSPDRGRGYTF	TGCGCCAGCAGCCCGGACAGGGGGCGCGGCTACACCTTC
-	TRBV6-1	TRBJ1-2	13	TRBD1	CASSQGGNYGYTF	TGTGCCAGCAGCCAGGGGGGAAACTATGGCTACACCTTC
-	TRBV15	TRBJ1-3	15	-	CATSSDRSSGNTIYF	TGTGCCACCAGCAGTGACAGATCCTCTGGAAACACCATATATTTT
-	TRBV5-1	TRBJ2-3	15	-	CASSPGQYDTDTQYF	TGCGCCAGCAGCCCGGGACAATACGACACAGATACGCAGTATTTT
-	TRBV2	TRBJ2-2	15	TRBD1	CASVDRGRNTGELFF	TGTGCCAGCGTGGACAGGGGGCGTAACACCGGGGAGCTGTTTTTT
-	TRBV19	TRBJ1-1	11	-	CASTIRAEAFF	TGTGCCAGTACTATCAGGGCTGAAGCTTTCTTT
-	TRBV2	TRBJ2-5	15	-	CASSEAQGQPETQYF	TGTGCCAGCAGTGAAGCCCAAGGACAGCCAGAGACCCAGTACTTC
-	TRBV5-4	TRBJ1-1	17	-	CASSPPPGHFADTEAFF	TGTGCCAGCAGCCCCCCACCAGGACATTTTGCGGACACTGAAGCTTTCTTT
-	TRBV13	TRBJ1-2	17	TRBD1	CASSSSRDRVGGYGYTF	TGTGCCAGCAGCTCGTCCCGGGACAGGGTTGGGGGCTATGGCTACACCTTC
-	TRBV10-1	TRBJ2-2	14	-	CASSDRRYTGELFF	TGCGCCAGCAGTGATCGCAGATACACCGGGGAGCTGTTTTTT
few	TRBV9	TRBJ1-6	13	-	CASSARPDSPLHF	TGTGCCAGCAGCGCCCGACCGGACTCACCCCTCCACTTT
-	TRBV5-6	TRBJ1-6	14	TRBD1	CASNDRGYNSPLHF	TGTGCCAGCAATGACAGGGGATATAATTCACCCCTCCACTTT
-	TRBV6-5	TRBJ2-5	13	TRBD1	CASRGQVQETQYF	TGTGCCAGCAGAGGACAGGTCCAAGAGACCCAGTACTTC
-	TRBV28	TRBJ1-6	14	-	CASSPQGNNSPLHF	TGTGCCAGCAGTCCCCAGGGTAATAATTCACCCCTCCACTTT
-	TRBV27	TRBJ2-3	18	TRBD2	CASSFGGVGGGATDTQYF	TGTGCCAGCAGTTTTGGAGGGGTGGGCGGGGGGGCCACAGATACGCAGTATTTT
-	TRBV12-5	TRBJ1-2	13	-	CASAVGANYGYTF	TGTGCTAGTGCGGTGGGGGCTAACTATGGCTACACCTTC
-	TRBV4-2	TRBJ2-5	14	-	CASSQSDGTETQYF	TGTGCCAGCAGCCAGTCGGACGGAACGGAGACCCAGTACTTC
-	TRBV10-2	TRBJ1-1	12	-	CASRGGWSEAFF	TGCGCCAGCCGGGGGGGATGGTCTGAAGCTTTCTTT